The 19 T cell receptor beta chains below were found in one sample sequenced in a study of early T cells in non-severe SARS-CoV-2 infection. TCRdb redid the calling of the 5' RACE reads with MiXCR, one entry per CDR3 protein. The top ten hold roughly 6% of the sample, which has some 36,000 distinct CDR3 sequences, 6.3% seen once. The sequencing input was whole blood. These receptors were collected from an adult who was a healthcare worker with PCR-confirmed SARS-CoV-2 infection or an uninfected control (not recorded which).

This clonotype occurred many times. CDR3 region: CASSLGGQPEAFF. CDR3 DNA: TGTGCCAGCAGCTTAGGAGGACAGCCGGAAGCTTTCTTT. The rearrangement joins TRBV7-8 to TRBJ1-1; D may be TRBD1 (6 bases). The germline CDR1 and CDR2 sequences are SGHVS and FQNEAQ. Trimming removed 1 base at V and 8 bases at J, with 11 bases between. The CDR3 is made up of 13 amino acids.

This clonotype was seen a few times. This chain joins TRBV20-1 and TRBJ2-5; D ambiguous. The ends were cut back, 7 bases at V and 7 bases at J, with 16 bases in the middle. CDR3 length: 12 residues. Germline V gives CDR1 DFQATT, CDR2 SNEGSKA (reference sequence). CDR3 nucleotide sequence: TGCAGTGTGTATCAGGAGTACGGGACCCAGTACTTC. Protein product: CSVYQEYGTQYF.

The chain employs TRBV15 and TRBJ2-3, with a possible D match to TRBD2 (5 bases). The CDR3 extends over 12 amino acids. Trimming shortened V by 3 bases and J by 6 bases, and 7 bases separated the two germline ends. Per the germline V gene, CDR1 is LNHNV and CDR2 is YYDKDF (reference sequence). The CDR3 loop reads CATSRDFDTQYF. CDR3 DNA: TGTGCCACCAGCAGGGACTTTGATACGCAGTATTTT.

This clonotype has a count of ten or more. This chain uses TRBV4-1 with TRBJ2-7; possible D gene TRBD1, 5 bases. The CDR3 sequence is 13 residues long. CDR1 and CDR2 from the germline V gene are MGHRA and YSYEKL. V lost 3 bases and J lost 4, with 10 bases in between. Here the CDR3 DNA reads TGCGCCAGCAGCCACTCCGACAGATACGAGCAGTACTTC. The encoded protein is CASSHSDRYEQYF.

A few counts support this clonotype. CDR3 region: CASSQSAGTAKNIQYF. Here the CDR3 DNA reads TGTGCCAGCAGTCAATCAGCGGGGACGGCCAAAAACATTCAGTACTTC. J is TRBJ2-4 and V is TRBV12-3 or TRBV12-4; 7 nucleotides agree with TRBD2. J lost 1 base, V lost 5 bases, and 8 bases had no gene match. The length of the CDR3 is 16 residues.

This clonotype appeared a few times. V gene TRBV11-1 combines with J gene TRBJ2-5; D is unresolved. CDR1 is SGHAT and CDR2 is FQDESV in the germline V gene (reference sequence). CDR3 size: 15 residues. The germline V and J ends were trimmed by 4 bases and 1 base, with 13 bases remaining between them. The CDR3 DNA is TGTGCCAGCAGCTGGGCGGAAGGGTTCCAAGAGACCCAGTACTTC. As protein: CASSWAEGFQETQYF.

This clonotype has at least ten counts. One junction end does not reproduce the germline sequence, and a read error may be involved. The chain has TRBV12-5 and TRBJ1-2; D uncertain. CDR1 is LGHNT and CDR2 is FRNRAP in the germline V gene. The CDR3 loop spans 15 amino acids. Written as DNA, the CDR3 is TGTGCTAGTGGTGTGGTTCCCGGAGGCGGATATGGCTACACCTTC. This codes for CASGVVPGGGYGYTF.

Of note for this clonotype: A junction end diverges from the germline sequence, so it may reflect a read error. The genes are TRBV3-1 and TRBJ2-3; D is undetermined. The CDR3 extends over 17 amino acids. The germline V gene encodes CDR1 LGHDT and CDR2 YNNKEL (reference sequence). CDR3 DNA sequence: TGTGCCTGCAGCCCCTTGGGGAACCCGGGCCTTGGAGATACGCAGTATTTT. It specifies CACSPLGNPGLGDTQYF.

The table lists this clonotype with many counts. This sequence joins TRBV11-2 and TRBJ2-7; 9 nucleotides line up with TRBD2. The CDR3 sequence is 15 residues long. The ends lost 8 bases at V and 4 bases at J; junction bases unmatched: 12. Germline V gene sequence: CDR1 SGHAT, CDR2 FQNNGV. CDR3 loop: CASGPAPTSGYEQYF. The CDR3 DNA sequence: TGTGCCAGCGGCCCCGCCCCAACTAGCGGGTACGAGCAGTACTTC.

The chain combines TRBV6-6 with TRBJ2-2, with TRBD1 as a possible D gene (6 bases). Trimming shortened V by 0 bases and J by 6 bases, and 8 bases separated the two germline ends. CDR1 and CDR2 from the germline V gene are MNHNY and SVGAGI (reference sequence). This CDR3 has 14 residues. As DNA, the CDR3 is TGTGCCAGCAGTTACTCAAGGACAGCCGGGGAGCTGTTTTTT. Translation: CASSYSRTAGELFF.

In this sample, this clonotype turned up a few times. The rearrangement uses TRBV27 and TRBJ1-3; D call uncertain. The CDR3 covers 13 residues. The germline V and J ends were trimmed by 2 bases and 4 bases, with 6 bases remaining between them. Germline CDR1 reads MNHEY; CDR2 reads SMNVEV (reference sequence). In DNA, the CDR3 is TGTGCCAGCAGTTTAACTACCGGAAACACCATATATTTT. This sequence encodes CASSLTTGNTIYF.

The chain recombines TRBV28 with TRBJ1-4; weak D call: TRBD1 (5 bases). The germline V gene has CDR1 MDHEN and CDR2 SYDVKM. V lost 4 bases, J lost 1 base, and 7 bases lay in between. The CDR3 runs 14 residues. CDR3 coding DNA: TGTGCCAGCAGTTACGACAGAACTAATGAAAAACTGTTTTTT. It yields the protein CASSYDRTNEKLFF.

The sample holds many counts of this clonotype. V usage is TRBV7-8 and J usage is TRBJ2-6; the D is unclear. The V and J ends lost 7 bases and 0 bases respectively, with 13 bases between them. This CDR3 has 16 amino acids. Germline V gene sequence: CDR1 SGHVS, CDR2 FQNEAQ. In DNA, the CDR3 is TGTGCCAGCACGCCCTACACGGGCTCTGGGGCCAACGTCCTGACTTTC. Encoded protein: CASTPYTGSGANVLTF.

In this sample, this clonotype turned up many times. V usage is TRBV27 and J usage is TRBJ1-5; TRBD1 agrees at 8 bases. CDR3 length equals 16 residues. Germline trimming cut 8 bases from V and 5 bases from J; bases unmatched to any gene: 14. Germline CDR1 and CDR2: MNHEY and SMNVEV (reference sequence). This CDR3 reads CASGTAFRGQHQPQHF. CDR3 in DNA: TGTGCCAGCGGGACGGCATTCAGGGGGCAGCATCAGCCCCAGCATTTT.

This clonotype was seen at least ten times. The rearrangement links TRBV11-2 to TRBJ2-1; D uncertain. V gave up 1 base and J gave up 3 bases, with 10 bases separating them. The CDR3 sequence is 15 residues long. Germline CDR1 is SGHAT and CDR2 is FQNNGV. CDR3 DNA sequence: TGTGCCAGCAGCTTAGCCGGCAGCTTCTACAATGAGCAGTTCTTC. Encoded protein: CASSLAGSFYNEQFF.

The chain employs TRBV5-1 and TRBJ2-1; D perhaps matches TRBD1 (5 bases). The CDR3 sequence is 15 residues long. Trimming pared 1 base from V and 0 bases from J, leaving 8 bases between. Germline V gene lookup returns CDR1 SGHRS and CDR2 YFSETQ. The CDR3 DNA reads TGCGCCAGCAGCTTGTGGGGCCTCTCCTACAATGAGCAGTTCTTC. Translating gives CASSLWGLSYNEQFF.

This chain joins TRBV11-2 and TRBJ2-5, with D perhaps TRBD1 or TRBD2 (5 bases each). Germline V gives CDR1 SGHAT, CDR2 FQNNGV. The CDR3 sequence is 13 residues long. The V gene lost 0 bases and the J gene lost 4 bases, with 6 bases spanning the gap. The CDR3 here is CASSLDGGETQYF. The CDR3 DNA is TGTGCCAGCAGCTTAGATGGGGGAGAGACCCAGTACTTC.

This clonotype was seen many times. The chain carries TRBV5-1 and TRBJ2-1, with unresolved D. CDR1 SGHRS and CDR2 YFSETQ come from the germline V gene. This CDR3 has 16 residues. Trimming removed 4 bases at V and 0 bases at J, with 14 bases between. DNA for the CDR3: TGCGCCAGCAGCAAAGTGGGCGTTAGCTCCTACAATGAGCAGTTCTTC. Translation gives CASSKVGVSSYNEQFF.

There are many counts of this clonotype. The gene calls are TRBV3-1 and TRBJ1-2; weak D call: TRBD1 (5 bases). The CDR3 covers 12 residues. V was pared by 4 bases and J by 7 bases, with 10 bases between. Germline-derived CDR1 and CDR2 are LGHDT and YNNKEL (reference sequence). DNA for the CDR3: TGTGCCAGCAGCCCCCTGAGGGGTGGCTACACCTTC. Translated, it gives CASSPLRGGYTF.